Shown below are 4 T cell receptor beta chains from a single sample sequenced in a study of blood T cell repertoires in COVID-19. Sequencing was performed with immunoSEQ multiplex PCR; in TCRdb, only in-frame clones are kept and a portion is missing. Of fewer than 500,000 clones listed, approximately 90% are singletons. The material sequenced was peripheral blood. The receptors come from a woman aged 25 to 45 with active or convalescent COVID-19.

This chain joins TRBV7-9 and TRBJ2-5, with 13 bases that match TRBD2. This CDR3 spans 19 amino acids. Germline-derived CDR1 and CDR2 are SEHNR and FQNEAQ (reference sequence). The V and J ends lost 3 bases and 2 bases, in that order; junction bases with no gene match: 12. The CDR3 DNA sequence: TGTGCCAGCAGCTTCAAGACTAGCGGGGGGTTACGGGCACAAGAGACCCAGTACTTC. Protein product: CASSFKTSGGLRAQETQYF.

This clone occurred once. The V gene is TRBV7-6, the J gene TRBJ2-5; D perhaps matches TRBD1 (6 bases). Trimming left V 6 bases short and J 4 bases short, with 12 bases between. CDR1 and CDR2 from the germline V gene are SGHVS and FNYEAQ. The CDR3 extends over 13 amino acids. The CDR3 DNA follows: TGTGCCAGCAGGTCACAGGGTCGAGAGACCCAGTACTTC. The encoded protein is CASRSQGRETQYF. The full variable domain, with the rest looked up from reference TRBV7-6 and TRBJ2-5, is GAGVSQSPRYKVTKRGQDVALRCDPISGHVSLYWYRQALGQGPEFLTYFNYEAQQDKSGLPNDRFSAERPEGSISTLTIQRTEQRDSAMYRCASRSQGRETQYFGPGTRLLVL.

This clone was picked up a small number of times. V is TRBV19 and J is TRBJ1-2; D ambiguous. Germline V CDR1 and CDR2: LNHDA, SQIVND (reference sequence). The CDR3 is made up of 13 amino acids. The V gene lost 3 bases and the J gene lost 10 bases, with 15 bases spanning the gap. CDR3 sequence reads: CASSIRTPLHYTF. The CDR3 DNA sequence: TGTGCCAGTAGTATCCGGACTCCGTTACACTACACCTTC.

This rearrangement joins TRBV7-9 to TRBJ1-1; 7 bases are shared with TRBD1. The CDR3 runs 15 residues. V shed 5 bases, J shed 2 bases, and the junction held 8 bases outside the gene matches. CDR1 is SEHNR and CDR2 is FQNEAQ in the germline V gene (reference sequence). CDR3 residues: CASSPWTGVNTEAFF. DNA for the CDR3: TGTGCCAGCAGCCCTTGGACAGGAGTAAACACTGAAGCTTTCTTT.